This is a list of T cell receptor beta chains from one sample in a study of PD-L1 blockade in urothelial cancer. The data were produced by immunoSEQ multiplex PCR, yet TCRdb's version contains in-frame clones alone and is incomplete. The sample includes 40,000 to 55,000 clones, under 95% seen only once; the top ten take about 7.9%. The sample was PBMCs, taken around atezolizumab (anti-PD-L1) treatment. These receptors all stem from a man aged 65-85 years with urothelial cancer. The CDR3 runs from the conserved cysteine through the conserved F or W. Each record gives: V gene, CDR3 length, D gene, J gene, clone size, CDR3 protein, CDR3 DNA. The D gene is left open where the match is weak. Size values are once, few and many counts, or a class for expanded clones, and some rows have none.

TRBV6-7,20,TRBD1,TRBJ2-7,.,CASSKPPPGRITRGGYKVYF,TGTGCCAGCAGCAAACCCCCCCCGGGAAGGATAACTAGAGGGGGCTATAAAGTGTACTTC
TRBV30,13,TRBD1,TRBJ1-1,.,CASYRGGNTEAFF,TGTGCCAGCTACAGGGGAGGGAACACTGAAGCTTTCTTT
TRBV28,15,.,TRBJ1-5,.,CASTTGDNSNQPQHF,TGTGCCAGCACCACCGGAGATAATAGCAATCAGCCCCAGCATTTT
TRBV28,14,.,TRBJ1-3,.,CASSSTFTGNTIYF,TGTGCCAGCAGTTCAACTTTTACTGGAAACACCATATATTTT
TRBV5-4,15,TRBD1,TRBJ2-7,.,CASRQDRGPSYEQYF,TGTGCCAGCAGACAAGACAGGGGGCCCAGCTACGAGCAGTACTTC
TRBV7-2,13,.,TRBJ2-3,.,CASSLPVSDTQYF,TGTGCCAGCAGCTTACCTGTAAGCGATACGCAGTATTTT
TRBV7-9,16,.,TRBJ2-3,.,CASSLEKIGGWDTQYF,TGTGCCAGCAGCTTAGAAAAGATTGGAGGATGGGATACGCAGTATTTT
TRBV7-2,16,TRBD2,TRBJ2-5,.,CASSLGAGGPRETQYF,TGTGCCAGCAGCTTGGGAGCGGGAGGGCCTCGAGAGACCCAGTACTTC
TRBV28,14,.,TRBJ1-5,.,CASSREGYYQPQHF,TGTGCCAGCAGTCGAGAGGGTTACTATCAGCCCCAGCATTTT
TRBV19,16,TRBD1,TRBJ2-1,.,CASNQVGTGFNNEQFF,TGTGCCAGTAATCAGGTCGGGACAGGGTTCAACAATGAGCAGTTCTTC
TRBV19,16,TRBD2,TRBJ2-2,.,CASARLAGGSTGELFF,TGTGCCAGTGCTCGACTAGCGGGAGGTAGCACCGGGGAGCTGTTTTTT
TRBV2,14,.,TRBJ2-1,.,CASMRQIVINEQFF,TGTGCCAGCATGCGGCAAATTGTAATAAATGAGCAGTTCTTC
TRBV19,15,TRBD2,TRBJ2-1,.,CASSDLAGGQNEQFF,TGTGCCAGTAGTGACCTAGCGGGAGGGCAAAATGAGCAGTTCTTC
TRBV10-3,14,.,TRBJ2-3,.,CAISETHEHHTQYF,TGTGCCATCAGTGAGACTCATGAGCATCATACGCAGTATTTT
TRBV18,15,.,TRBJ2-3,.,CASSVAQAPPDTQYF,TGTGCCAGCTCGGTCGCCCAGGCCCCCCCAGATACGCAGTATTTT
TRBV7-6,15,.,TRBJ2-1,once,CASSSQTGSYNEQFF,TGTGCCAGCAGCTCCCAGACAGGCTCCTACAATGAGCAGTTCTTC
TRBV19,13,.,TRBJ1-1,.,CATRRQMNTEAFF,TGTGCCACAAGGAGACAGATGAACACTGAAGCTTTCTTT
TRBV5-4,13,TRBD1,TRBJ2-7,.,CASSLDRGRDRDF,TGTGCCAGCAGCTTAGACAGGGGGAGGGATCGGGACTTC
TRBV10-3,14,.,TRBJ1-5,few,CAISESPPEQPQHF,TGTGCCATCAGTGAGTCTCCCCCGGAGCAGCCCCAGCATTTT
TRBV9,15,.,TRBJ2-7,.,CASSATVGGAYEQYF,TGTGCCAGCAGCGCCACCGTGGGGGGGGCTTACGAGCAGTACTTC
TRBV7-3,13,TRBD2,TRBJ2-7,.,CASSQNRGGEQYF,TGTGCCAGCAGCCAAAACCGGGGGGGCGAGCAGTACTTC
TRBV6-1,14,TRBD1,TRBJ2-7,.,CASRGGTGPYEQYF,TGTGCCAGCAGGGGGGGGACAGGGCCCTACGAGCAGTACTTC
TRBV6-1,13,.,TRBJ2-1,once,CASEGVLGNEQFF,TGTGCCAGCGAGGGAGTCTTAGGCAATGAGCAGTTCTTC
TRBV6-5,14,.,TRBJ2-2,.,CASSYRGNTGELFF,TGTGCCAGCAGTTACCGGGGAAACACCGGGGAGCTGTTTTTT
TRBV7-7,13,.,TRBJ2-1,.,CASSLELDSEQFF,TGTGCCAGCAGCTTAGAGTTAGATTCTGAGCAGTTCTTC
TRBV30,16,TRBD2,TRBJ2-5,.,CAWSPGLAGFQETQYF,TGTGCCTGGAGTCCAGGGTTAGCGGGATTCCAAGAGACCCAGTACTTC
TRBV12-2,15,.,TRBJ1-1,.,CASRPNRGGHTEAFF,TGTGCAAGTCGCCCCAACAGGGGAGGTCACACTGAAGCTTTCTTT
TRBV7-9,13,.,TRBJ1-5,.,CASSLDWNQPQHF,TGTGCCAGCAGCTTAGACTGGAATCAGCCCCAGCATTTT
TRBV19,14,.,TRBJ1-1,once,CASRPITANTEAFF,TGTGCCAGTAGGCCTATTACAGCGAACACTGAAGCTTTCTTT
TRBV28,15,TRBD2,TRBJ2-1,.,CASSSSGSSYNEQFF,TGTGCCAGCAGTTCTAGCGGGAGCTCCTACAATGAGCAGTTCTTC
TRBV28,14,TRBD2,TRBJ2-5,.,CASSETSGRETQYF,TGTGCCAGCAGTGAGACTAGCGGGAGAGAGACCCAGTACTTC
TRBV5-1,14,TRBD2,TRBJ2-7,.,CASSAKAGGNEQYF,TGCGCCAGCAGCGCGAAGGCGGGAGGGAACGAGCAGTACTTC
TRBV5-1,14,.,TRBJ2-2,.,CASSQGGLPGELFF,TGCGCCAGCAGCCAGGGGGGACTTCCCGGGGAGCTGTTTTTT
TRBV9,15,.,TRBJ1-1,.,CASSPRDSGNTEAFF,TGTGCCAGCAGCCCCCGGGACTCCGGGAACACTGAAGCTTTCTTT
TRBV19,15,TRBD2,TRBJ2-3,.,CASTTSGRGTDTQYF,TGTGCCAGTACCACTAGCGGGAGGGGGACAGATACGCAGTATTTT
TRBV7-3,15,.,TRBJ2-1,.,CASSLSGLSYNEQFF,TGTGCCAGCAGCTTATCTGGCCTTTCCTACAATGAGCAGTTCTTC
TRBV6-1,15,.,TRBJ1-4,.,CASSEGRALVMKLFF,TGTGCCAGCAGTGAAGGCAGGGCACTGGTAATGAAACTGTTTTTT
TRBV11-2,15,TRBD2,TRBJ2-1,.,CASSITSGRGDEQFF,TGTGCCAGCAGCATCACTAGCGGGAGGGGGGACGAGCAGTTCTTC
TRBV29-1,17,.,TRBJ2-7,.,CSVESVRGGPPSYEQYF,TGCAGCGTTGAGTCGGTCCGAGGGGGACCTCCTTCCTACGAGCAGTACTTC
TRBV30,15,TRBD1,TRBJ1-4,.,CAWSARDRVYEKLFF,TGTGCCTGGAGTGCACGGGACAGGGTTTATGAAAAACTGTTTTTT
TRBV5-1,15,TRBD2,TRBJ2-3,.,CASSSSGTSGDTQYF,TGCGCCAGCAGCAGTTCCGGGACTAGCGGGGATACGCAGTATTTT
TRBV18,13,.,TRBJ2-7,.,CASSPPSSYEQYF,TGTGCCAGCTCACCACCCAGCTCCTACGAGCAGTACTTC
TRBV6-5,15,.,TRBJ1-3,.,CASSYSMNTGNTIYF,TGTGCCAGCAGTTACTCGATGAACACTGGAAACACCATATATTTT
TRBV6-6,15,.,TRBJ1-5,.,CASNPTGYSNQPQHF,TGTGCCAGCAATCCCACGGGTTATAGCAATCAGCCCCAGCATTTT
TRBV18,15,.,TRBJ1-2,once,CASSQAHAGDYGYTF,TGTGCCAGCTCACAGGCGCATGCGGGAGACTATGGCTACACCTTC
TRBV7-9,17,TRBD1,TRBJ2-2,.,CASSLGRDRVETGELFF,TGTGCCAGCAGCTTAGGCCGGGACAGGGTTGAGACCGGGGAGCTGTTTTTT